This T cell receptor beta chain was recorded in a study of blood T cell repertoires in COVID-19. Germline CDR1 KGHSH, CDR2 LQKENI. Trimming took off 4 bases at V and 8 bases at J, with 14 bases between the two ends. This CDR3 region has 13 residues. Original analysis: Amplification of reference gene primers provided the estimated nucleated cell counts. Libraries were prepared by immunoSEQ multiplex PCR; TCRdb keeps only in-frame clonotypes and omits some of them. V and J calls and clone size are given by that table; D and trimming were obtained from the DNA. The data contain roughly 410,000 clones, roughly 90% of them seen just once; the ten biggest clones take up around 1.5%.

The TCR was taken from a woman aged 40 to 50 with COVID-19, enrolled during active disease. The sequenced sample was peripheral blood. J is TRBJ1-2 and V is TRBV18; D perhaps matches TRBD1 (6 bases). The CDR3: CASSHRDGMGYTF. In DNA form, the CDR3 reads TGTGCCAGCTCACACAGGGACGGGATGGGCTACACCTTC.